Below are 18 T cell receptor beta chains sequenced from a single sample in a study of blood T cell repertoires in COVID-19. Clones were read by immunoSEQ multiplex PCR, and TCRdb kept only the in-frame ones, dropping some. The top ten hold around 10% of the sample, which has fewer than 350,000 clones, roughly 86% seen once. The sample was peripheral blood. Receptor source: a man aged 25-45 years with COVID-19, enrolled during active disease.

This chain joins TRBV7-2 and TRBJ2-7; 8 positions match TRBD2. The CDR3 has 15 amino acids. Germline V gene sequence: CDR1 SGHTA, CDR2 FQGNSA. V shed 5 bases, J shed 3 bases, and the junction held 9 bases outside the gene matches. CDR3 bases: TGTGCCAGCAGCCCATCGGGGGGGTTTGTCTACGAGCAGTACTTC. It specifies CASSPSGGFVYEQYF.

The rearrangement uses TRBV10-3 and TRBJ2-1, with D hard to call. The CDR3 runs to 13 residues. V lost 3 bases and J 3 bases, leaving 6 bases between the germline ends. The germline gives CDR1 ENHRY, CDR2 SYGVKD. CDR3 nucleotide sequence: TGTGCCATCAGTGACTACCGCTACAATGAGCAGTTCTTC. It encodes CAISDYRYNEQFF.

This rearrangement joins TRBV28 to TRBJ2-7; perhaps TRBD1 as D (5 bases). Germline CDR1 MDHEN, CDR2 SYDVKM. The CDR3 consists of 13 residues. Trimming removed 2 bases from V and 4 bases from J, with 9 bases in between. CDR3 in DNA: TGTGCCAGCAGTTTAGGGGCTCCTTACGAGCAGTACTTC. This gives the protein CASSLGAPYEQYF.

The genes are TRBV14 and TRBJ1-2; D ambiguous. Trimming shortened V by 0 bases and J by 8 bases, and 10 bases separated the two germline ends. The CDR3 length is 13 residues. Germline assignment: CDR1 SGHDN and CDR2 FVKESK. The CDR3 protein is CASSQERARGYTF. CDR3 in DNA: TGTGCCAGCAGCCAAGAACGAGCTAGGGGCTACACCTTC.

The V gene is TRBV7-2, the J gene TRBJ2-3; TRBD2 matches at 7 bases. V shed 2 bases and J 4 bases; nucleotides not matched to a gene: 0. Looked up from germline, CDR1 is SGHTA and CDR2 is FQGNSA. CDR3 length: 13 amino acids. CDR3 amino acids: CASSLRGADTQYF. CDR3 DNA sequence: TGTGCCAGCAGCTTACGGGGGGCAGATACGCAGTATTTT.

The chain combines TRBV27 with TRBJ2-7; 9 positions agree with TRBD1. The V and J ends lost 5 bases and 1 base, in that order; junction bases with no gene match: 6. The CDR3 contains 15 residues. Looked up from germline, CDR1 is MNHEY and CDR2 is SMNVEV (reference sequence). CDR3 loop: CASSSNRGQSYEQYF. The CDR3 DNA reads TGTGCCAGCAGTAGTAACAGGGGGCAGTCCTACGAGCAGTACTTC.

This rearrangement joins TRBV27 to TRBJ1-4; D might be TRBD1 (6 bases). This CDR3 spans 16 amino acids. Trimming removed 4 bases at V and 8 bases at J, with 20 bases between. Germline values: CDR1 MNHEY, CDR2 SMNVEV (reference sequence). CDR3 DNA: TGTGCCAGCAGTTCCCTAAAGGGACAAGGCAGGGAAAAACTGTTTTTT. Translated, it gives CASSSLKGQGREKLFF. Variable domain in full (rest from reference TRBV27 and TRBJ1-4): EAQVTQNPRYLITVTGKKLTVTCSQNMNHEYMSWYRQDPGLGLRQIYYSMNVEVTDKGDVPEGYKVSRKEKRNFPLILESPSPNQTSLYFCASSSLKGQGREKLFFGSGTQLSVL.

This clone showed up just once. CDR3 nucleotides: TGCGCCAGCAGCCAAGATAACGGGGGGCGCGAGCAGTACTTC. It codes for CASSQDNGGREQYF. The chain carries TRBV4-1 and TRBJ2-7; maybe TRBD2 (7 bases). V was clipped by 0 bases and J by 6 bases, with 12 bases between them. This CDR3 region has 14 residues. Germline lookup yields CDR1 MGHRA and CDR2 YSYEKL.

The CDR3 DNA reads as TGTGCCAGCAGCCTGCGGGACCGACCATCCTACTCTGGGGCCAACGTCCTGACTTTC. Its protein product is CASSLRDRPSYSGANVLTF. The chain recombines TRBV7-2 with TRBJ2-6, with D possibly TRBD2 on 6 matching bases. This CDR3 is 19 amino acids long. Deletions cut 5 bases from V and 0 bases from J, with 20 bases between. The V gene's germline CDR1 is SGHTA and CDR2 FQGNSA.

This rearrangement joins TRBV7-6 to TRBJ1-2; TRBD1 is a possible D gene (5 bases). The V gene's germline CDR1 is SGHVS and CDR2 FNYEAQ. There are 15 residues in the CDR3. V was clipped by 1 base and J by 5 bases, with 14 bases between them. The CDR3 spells CASSLGDGATYGYTF. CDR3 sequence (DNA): TGTGCCAGCAGCTTAGGGGATGGGGCTACATATGGCTACACCTTC.

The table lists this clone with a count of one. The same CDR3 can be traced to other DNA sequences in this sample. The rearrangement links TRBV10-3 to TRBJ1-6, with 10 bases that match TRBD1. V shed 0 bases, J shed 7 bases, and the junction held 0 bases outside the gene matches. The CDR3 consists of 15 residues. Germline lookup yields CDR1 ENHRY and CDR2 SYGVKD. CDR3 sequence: CAISESGQGNSPLHF. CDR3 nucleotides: TGTGCCATCAGTGAGTCGGGACAGGGGAATTCACCCCTCCACTTT.

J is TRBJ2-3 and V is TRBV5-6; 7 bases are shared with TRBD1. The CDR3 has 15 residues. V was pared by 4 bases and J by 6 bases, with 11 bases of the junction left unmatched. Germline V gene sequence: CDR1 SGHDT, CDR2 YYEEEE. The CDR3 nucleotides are TGTGCCAGCAGCCCGACAGGGCACACAGCGGATACGCAGTATTTT. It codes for CASSPTGHTADTQYF.

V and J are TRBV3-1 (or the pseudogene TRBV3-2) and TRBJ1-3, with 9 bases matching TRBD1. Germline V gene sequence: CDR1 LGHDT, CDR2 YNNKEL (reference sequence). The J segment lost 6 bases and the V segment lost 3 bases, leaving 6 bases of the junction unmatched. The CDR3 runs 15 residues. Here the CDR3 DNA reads TGTGCCAGCAGCCAGTGGGACAGGGCGGAAAACACCATATATTTT. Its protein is CASSQWDRAENTIYF.

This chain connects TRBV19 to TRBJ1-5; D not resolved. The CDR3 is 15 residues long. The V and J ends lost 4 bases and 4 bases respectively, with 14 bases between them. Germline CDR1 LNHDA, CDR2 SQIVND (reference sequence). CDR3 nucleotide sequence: TGTGCCAGTAGTACCTACGTAAGGGAGAATCAGCCCCAGCATTTT. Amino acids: CASSTYVRENQPQHF.

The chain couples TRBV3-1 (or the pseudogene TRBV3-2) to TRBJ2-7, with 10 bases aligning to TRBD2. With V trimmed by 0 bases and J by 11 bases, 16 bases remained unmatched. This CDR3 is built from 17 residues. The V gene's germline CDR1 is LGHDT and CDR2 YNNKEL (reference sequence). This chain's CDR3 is CASSQDWGTSGNVGEYF. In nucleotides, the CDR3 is TGTGCCAGCAGCCAAGATTGGGGAACTAGCGGGAATGTGGGGGAGTACTTC.

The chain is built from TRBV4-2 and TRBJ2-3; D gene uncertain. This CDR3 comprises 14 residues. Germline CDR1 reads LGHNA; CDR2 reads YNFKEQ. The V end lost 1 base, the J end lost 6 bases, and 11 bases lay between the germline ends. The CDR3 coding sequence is TGTGCCAGCAGCCAAGTGACTGCGGTGGATACGCAGTATTTT. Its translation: CASSQVTAVDTQYF.

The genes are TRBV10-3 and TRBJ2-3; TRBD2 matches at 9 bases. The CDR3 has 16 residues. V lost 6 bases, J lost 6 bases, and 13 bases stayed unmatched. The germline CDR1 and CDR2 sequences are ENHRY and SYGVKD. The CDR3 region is CAISQTSGKEGDTQYF. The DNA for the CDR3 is TGTGCCATCAGCCAGACTAGCGGCAAAGAGGGGGATACGCAGTATTTT.

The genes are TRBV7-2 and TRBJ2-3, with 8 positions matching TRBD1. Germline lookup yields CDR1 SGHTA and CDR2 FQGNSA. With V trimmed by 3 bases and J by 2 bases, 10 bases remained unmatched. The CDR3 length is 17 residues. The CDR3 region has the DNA TGTGCCAGCAGCTTGGCCAGGACAGGGACGTCCACAGATACGCAGTATTTT. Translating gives CASSLARTGTSTDTQYF.